The following is a T cell receptor (beta chain) sequence with its context. Original processing notes: Counts of nucleated cells, estimated from reference gene primer amplification, were obtained. Some clones are missing from TCRdb's copy, which holds only in-frame ones; the method was immunoSEQ multiplex PCR. V, J and clone size are taken as reported in that table, and D and trimming were inferred from the DNA itself. The sample shows some 150,000 clones, approximately 80% of them seen only once. The data derive from a study of blood T cell repertoires in COVID-19. Study-level background: Acute and convalescent COVID-19 samples came from the United States, Italy and Spain.

This CDR3 comprises 14 residues. The V end was cut by 2 bases, the J end by 9 bases, with 11 bases between. Germline CDR1 reads LGHDT; CDR2 reads YNNKEL (reference sequence). The sequence was obtained from a woman aged 80 or older with active or convalescent COVID-19. The rearrangement uses TRBV3-1 (or the pseudogene TRBV3-2) and TRBJ1-6; weak D call: TRBD1 (5 bases). Sequencing was done on a sample of peripheral blood. The chain's CDR3 is CASSQTFRGSPLHF. The CDR3 region has the DNA TGTGCCAGCAGCCAAACCTTTAGGGGTTCACCCCTCCACTTT.